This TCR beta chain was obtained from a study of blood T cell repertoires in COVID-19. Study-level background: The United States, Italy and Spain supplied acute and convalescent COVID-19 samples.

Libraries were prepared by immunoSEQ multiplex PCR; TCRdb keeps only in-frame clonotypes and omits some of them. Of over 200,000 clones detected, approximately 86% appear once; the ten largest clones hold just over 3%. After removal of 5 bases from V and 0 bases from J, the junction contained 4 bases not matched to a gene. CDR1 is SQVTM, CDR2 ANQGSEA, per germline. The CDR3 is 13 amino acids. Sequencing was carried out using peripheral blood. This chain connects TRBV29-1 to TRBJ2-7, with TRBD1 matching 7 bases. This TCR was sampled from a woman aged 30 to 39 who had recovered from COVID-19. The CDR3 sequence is CSVSGTVSYEQYF. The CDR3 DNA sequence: TGCAGCGTTTCCGGGACAGTCTCCTACGAGCAGTACTTC.